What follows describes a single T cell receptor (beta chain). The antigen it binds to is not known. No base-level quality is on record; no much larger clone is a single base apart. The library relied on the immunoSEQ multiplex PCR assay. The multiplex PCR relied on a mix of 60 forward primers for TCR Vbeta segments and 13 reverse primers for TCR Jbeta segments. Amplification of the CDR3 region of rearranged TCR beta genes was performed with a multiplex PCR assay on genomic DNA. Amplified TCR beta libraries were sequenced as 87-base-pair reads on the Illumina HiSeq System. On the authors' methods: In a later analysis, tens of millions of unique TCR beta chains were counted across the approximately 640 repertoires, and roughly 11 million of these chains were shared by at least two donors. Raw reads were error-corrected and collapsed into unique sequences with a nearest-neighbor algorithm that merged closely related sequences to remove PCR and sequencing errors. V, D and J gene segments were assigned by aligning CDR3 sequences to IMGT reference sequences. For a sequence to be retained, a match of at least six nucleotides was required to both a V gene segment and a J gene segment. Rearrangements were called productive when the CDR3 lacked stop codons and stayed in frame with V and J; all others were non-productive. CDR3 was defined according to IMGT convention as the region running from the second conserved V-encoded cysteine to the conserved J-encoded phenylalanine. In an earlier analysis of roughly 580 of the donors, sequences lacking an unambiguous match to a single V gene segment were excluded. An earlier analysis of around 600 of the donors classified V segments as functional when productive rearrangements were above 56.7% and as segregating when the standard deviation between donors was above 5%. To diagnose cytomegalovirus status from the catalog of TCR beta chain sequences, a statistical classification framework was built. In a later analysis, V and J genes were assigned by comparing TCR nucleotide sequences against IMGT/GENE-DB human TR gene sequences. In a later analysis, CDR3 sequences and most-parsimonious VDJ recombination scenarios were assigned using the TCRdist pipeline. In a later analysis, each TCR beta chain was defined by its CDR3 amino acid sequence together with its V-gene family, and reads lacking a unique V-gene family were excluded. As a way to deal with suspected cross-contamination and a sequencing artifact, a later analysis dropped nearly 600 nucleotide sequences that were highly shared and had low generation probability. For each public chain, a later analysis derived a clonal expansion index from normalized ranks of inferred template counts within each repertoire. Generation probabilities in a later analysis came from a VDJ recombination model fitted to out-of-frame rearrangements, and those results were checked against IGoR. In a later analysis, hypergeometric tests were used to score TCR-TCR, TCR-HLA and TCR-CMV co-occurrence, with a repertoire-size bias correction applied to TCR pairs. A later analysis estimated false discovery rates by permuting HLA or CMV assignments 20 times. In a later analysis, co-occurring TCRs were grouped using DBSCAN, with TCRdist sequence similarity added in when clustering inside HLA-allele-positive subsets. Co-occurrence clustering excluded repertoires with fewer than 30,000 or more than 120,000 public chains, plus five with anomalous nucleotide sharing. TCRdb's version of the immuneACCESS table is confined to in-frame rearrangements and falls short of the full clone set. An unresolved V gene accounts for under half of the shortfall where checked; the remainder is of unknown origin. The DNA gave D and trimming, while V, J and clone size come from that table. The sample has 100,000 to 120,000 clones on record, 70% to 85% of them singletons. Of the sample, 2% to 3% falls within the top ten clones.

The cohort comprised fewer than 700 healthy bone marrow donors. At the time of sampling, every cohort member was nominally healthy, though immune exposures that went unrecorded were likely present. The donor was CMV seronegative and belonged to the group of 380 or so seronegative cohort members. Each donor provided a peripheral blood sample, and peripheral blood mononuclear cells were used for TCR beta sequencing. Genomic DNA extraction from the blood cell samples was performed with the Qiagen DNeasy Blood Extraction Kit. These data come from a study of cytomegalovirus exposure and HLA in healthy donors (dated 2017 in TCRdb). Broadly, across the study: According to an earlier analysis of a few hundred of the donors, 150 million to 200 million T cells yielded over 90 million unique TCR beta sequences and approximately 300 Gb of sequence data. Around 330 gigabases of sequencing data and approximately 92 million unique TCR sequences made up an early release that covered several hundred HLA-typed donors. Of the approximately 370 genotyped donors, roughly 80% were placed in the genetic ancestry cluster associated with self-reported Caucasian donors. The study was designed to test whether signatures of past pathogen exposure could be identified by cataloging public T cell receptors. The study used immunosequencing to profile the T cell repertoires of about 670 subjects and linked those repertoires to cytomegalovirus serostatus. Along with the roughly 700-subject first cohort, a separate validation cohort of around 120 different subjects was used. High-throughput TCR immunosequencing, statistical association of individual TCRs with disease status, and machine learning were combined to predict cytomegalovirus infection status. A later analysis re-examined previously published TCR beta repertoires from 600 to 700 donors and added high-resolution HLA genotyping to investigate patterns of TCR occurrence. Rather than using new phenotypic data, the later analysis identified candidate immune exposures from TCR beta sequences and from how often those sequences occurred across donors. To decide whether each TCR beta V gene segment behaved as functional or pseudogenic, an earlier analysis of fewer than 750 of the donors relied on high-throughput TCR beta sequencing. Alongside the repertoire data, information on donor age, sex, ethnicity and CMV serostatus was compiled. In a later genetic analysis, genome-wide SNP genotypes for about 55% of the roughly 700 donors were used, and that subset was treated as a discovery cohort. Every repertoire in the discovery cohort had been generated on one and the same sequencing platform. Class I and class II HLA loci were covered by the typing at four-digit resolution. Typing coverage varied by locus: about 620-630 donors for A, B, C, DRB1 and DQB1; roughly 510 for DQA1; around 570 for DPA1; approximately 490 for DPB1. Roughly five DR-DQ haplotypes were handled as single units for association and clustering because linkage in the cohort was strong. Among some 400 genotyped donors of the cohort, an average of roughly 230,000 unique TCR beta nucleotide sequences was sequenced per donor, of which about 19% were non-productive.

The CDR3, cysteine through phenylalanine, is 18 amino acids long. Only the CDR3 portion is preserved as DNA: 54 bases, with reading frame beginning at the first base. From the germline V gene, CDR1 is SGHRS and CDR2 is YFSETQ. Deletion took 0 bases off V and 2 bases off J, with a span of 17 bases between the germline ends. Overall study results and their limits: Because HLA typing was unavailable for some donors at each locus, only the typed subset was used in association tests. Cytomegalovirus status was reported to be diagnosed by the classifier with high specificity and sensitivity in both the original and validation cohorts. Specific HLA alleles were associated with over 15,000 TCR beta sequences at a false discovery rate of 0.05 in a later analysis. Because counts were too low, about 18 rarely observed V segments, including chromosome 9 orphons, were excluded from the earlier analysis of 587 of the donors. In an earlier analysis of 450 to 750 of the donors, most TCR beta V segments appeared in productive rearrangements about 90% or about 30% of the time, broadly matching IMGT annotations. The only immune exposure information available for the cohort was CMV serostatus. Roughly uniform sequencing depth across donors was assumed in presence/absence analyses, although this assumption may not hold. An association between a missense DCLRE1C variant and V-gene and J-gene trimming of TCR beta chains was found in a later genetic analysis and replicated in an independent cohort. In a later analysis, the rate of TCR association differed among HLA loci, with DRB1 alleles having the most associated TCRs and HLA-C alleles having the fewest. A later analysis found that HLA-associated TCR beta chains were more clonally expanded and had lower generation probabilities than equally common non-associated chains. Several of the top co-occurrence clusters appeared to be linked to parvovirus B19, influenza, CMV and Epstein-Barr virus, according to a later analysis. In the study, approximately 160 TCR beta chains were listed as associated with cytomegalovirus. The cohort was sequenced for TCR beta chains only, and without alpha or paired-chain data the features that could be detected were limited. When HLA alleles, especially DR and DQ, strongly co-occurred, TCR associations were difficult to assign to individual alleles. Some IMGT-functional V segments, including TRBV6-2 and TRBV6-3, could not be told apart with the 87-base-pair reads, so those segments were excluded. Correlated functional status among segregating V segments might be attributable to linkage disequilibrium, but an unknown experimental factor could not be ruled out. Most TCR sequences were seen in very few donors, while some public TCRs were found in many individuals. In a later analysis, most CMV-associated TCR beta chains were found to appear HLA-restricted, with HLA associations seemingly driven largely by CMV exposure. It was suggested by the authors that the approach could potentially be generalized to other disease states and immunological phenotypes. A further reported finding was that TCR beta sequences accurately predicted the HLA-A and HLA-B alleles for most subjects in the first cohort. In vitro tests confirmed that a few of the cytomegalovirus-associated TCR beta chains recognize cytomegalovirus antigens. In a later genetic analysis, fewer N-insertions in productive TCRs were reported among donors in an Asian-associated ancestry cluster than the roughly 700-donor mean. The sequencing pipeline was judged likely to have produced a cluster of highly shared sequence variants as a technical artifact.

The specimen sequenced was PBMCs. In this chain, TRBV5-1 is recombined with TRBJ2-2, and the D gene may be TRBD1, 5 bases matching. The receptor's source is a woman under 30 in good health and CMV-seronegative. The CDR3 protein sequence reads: CASSLAAWGLTNTGELFF. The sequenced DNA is TGCGCCAGCAGCTTGGCGGCGTGGGGCCTGACCAACACCGGGGAGCTGTTTTTT. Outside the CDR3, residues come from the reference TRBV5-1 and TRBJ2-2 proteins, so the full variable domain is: KAGVTQTPRYLIKTRGQQVTLSCSPISGHRSVSWYQQTPGQGLQFLFEYFSETQRNKGNFPGRFSGRQFSNSRSEMNVSTLELGDSALYLCASSLAAWGLTNTGELFFGEGSRLTVL.